This passage covers 29 T cell receptor beta chains from one sample sequenced in a study of CD8+ T cells in alopecia areata (dated by TCRdb to the late 2010s). The treatment or condition label, read with the paper, signifies: oral pan-JAK inhibitor, 5-10 mg twice daily. The library was obtained by the immunoSEQ multiplex PCR assay. For TCR sequencing, RNA was extracted from every sample and reverse transcribed into cDNA to serve as template. The immuneACCESS repertoire file appears here via TCRdb, limited to in-frame rearrangements. These files lack a portion of the clones; in checked studies, under half of the deficit traces to unresolved V genes, and the cause of the others is not known. This sample gives some 170,000 clones in total; around 58% of them show up just once. Of the sample, 16% is held by the ten largest clones. Sample: CD4+ T cells sorted from blood, taken at approximately week 56, from a patient treated with tofacitinib. Receptors originate from a human donor with alopecia areata.

This clone was found a few times. This rearrangement joins TRBV29-1 to TRBJ1-5; no firm D call. Trimming left V 5 bases short and J 7 bases short, with 15 bases between. CDR3 length: 13 amino acids. CDR1 and CDR2 from the germline V gene are SQVTM and ANQGSEA. The CDR3: CSVTRDFGQPQHF. In nucleotides, the CDR3 is TGCAGCGTTACCCGGGATTTCGGGCAGCCCCAGCATTTT.

This clone was seen a handful of times. The rearrangement uses TRBV29-1 and TRBJ2-5; possibly TRBD2 for D (6 bases). V lost 4 bases and J lost 11, with 17 bases in between. The CDR3 length is 12 residues. Looked up from germline, CDR1 is SQVTM and CDR2 is ANQGSEA. The CDR3 region is CSVGETVGGQYF. For the CDR3, the DNA is TGCAGCGTTGGAGAGACGGTAGGAGGGCAGTACTTC.

This chain links TRBV7-9 with TRBJ1-5; maybe TRBD1 (6 bases). V lost 4 bases and J lost 6, with 16 bases in between. Germline assignment: CDR1 SEHNR and CDR2 FQNEAQ (reference sequence). The length of the CDR3 is 15 residues. Written as DNA, the CDR3 is TGTGCCAGCAGCTCCATACTTCAGGGGAGTCAGCCCCAGCATTTT. Translated, it gives CASSSILQGSQPQHF.

This clone was found a few times. The chain carries TRBV6-6 and TRBJ1-1, with unresolved D. Germline assignment: CDR1 MNHNY and CDR2 SVGAGI (reference sequence). V was shortened by 6 bases and J by 13 bases, with 15 bases between the two germline ends. The CDR3 is 11 residues long. The CDR3, as DNA: TGTGCCAGCAGCCCGGGAAATCCCCTTTTCTTT. This codes for CASSPGNPLFF.

The table lists this clone with a few counts. The chain couples TRBV29-1 to TRBJ1-5; the D is unclear. The CDR3 sequence is 16 residues long. From germline, CDR1 is SQVTM and CDR2 ANQGSEA. Deletions cut 0 bases from V and 0 bases from J, with 12 bases between. The CDR3 region is CSVEEGNPYSNQPQHF. The CDR3, as DNA: TGCAGCGTTGAAGAGGGTAACCCCTATAGCAATCAGCCCCAGCATTTT. Together with reference TRBV29-1 and TRBJ1-5, the CDR3 gives the full variable domain: SAVISQKPSRDICQRGTSLTIQCQVDSQVTMMFWYRQQPGQSLTLIATANQGSEATYESGFVIDKFPISRPNLTFSTLTVSNMSPEDSSIYLCSVEEGNPYSNQPQHFGDGTRLSIL.

The CDR3 region has the DNA TGCGCCAGCAGCTTGGTGTTGACTTCGTCCAATGAGCAGTTCTTC. Amino acids: CASSLVLTSSNEQFF. The chain has TRBV5-1 and TRBJ2-1; D ambiguous. CDR3 size: 15 residues. Germline CDR1 is SGHRS and CDR2 is YFSETQ. Trimming left V 0 bases short and J 6 bases short, with 13 bases between.

In this sample, this clone turned up a few times. This sequence joins TRBV4-1 and TRBJ2-7, with 11 bases identical to TRBD1. With V trimmed by 1 base and J by 6 bases, 5 bases remained unmatched. There are 15 residues in the CDR3. The V gene's germline CDR1 is MGHRA and CDR2 YSYEKL. CDR3 sequence (DNA): TGCGCCAGCAGCCAAGCGGGACAGGGGGGATCCGAGCAGTACTTC. Protein sequence: CASSQAGQGGSEQYF.

V and J are TRBV7-9 and TRBJ1-2; D is unclear. There are 11 residues in the CDR3. Germline CDR1 SEHNR, CDR2 FQNEAQ (reference sequence). The V and J ends lost 11 bases and 6 bases respectively, with 13 bases between them. The chain's CDR3 is CAGSEGNGYTF. In nucleotides, the CDR3 is TGTGCCGGTTCCGAGGGCAATGGCTACACCTTC.

In the case of this clone: In the same sample, other DNA sequences code for this CDR3. DNA of the CDR3: TGTGCCTGGAGTAACAACTATGGCTACACCTTC. This sequence encodes CAWSNNYGYTF. V gene TRBV30 combines with J gene TRBJ1-2; D not certain. This CDR3 has 11 amino acids. V dropped 2 bases and J dropped 2 bases, with 3 bases sitting between them. Germline-derived CDR1 and CDR2 are GTSNPN and SVGIG (reference sequence).

The chain uses TRBV5-1 and TRBJ2-7; 7 bases are a match to TRBD1. This CDR3 comprises 14 residues. J lost 5 bases, V lost 4 bases, and 9 bases had no gene match. Per germline, CDR1 SGHRS and CDR2 YFSETQ. CDR3: CASSVTGTVHEQYF. CDR3 coding DNA: TGCGCCAGCAGCGTAACCGGGACAGTCCACGAGCAGTACTTC.

CDR3 in DNA: TGTGCCAGCAGCTTGGGGCGGACAGTCGGATCACCCCTCCACTTT. It yields the protein CASSLGRTVGSPLHF. The chain employs TRBV5-6 and TRBJ1-6, with D tentatively TRBD1 (6 bases). The ends were cut back, 0 bases at V and 10 bases at J, with 14 bases in the middle. This CDR3 spans 15 amino acids. Germline CDR1 SGHDT, CDR2 YYEEEE. The whole variable domain, remainder taken from reference TRBV5-6 and TRBJ1-6, is DAGVTQSPTHLIKTRGQQVTLRCSPKSGHDTVSWYQQALGQGPQFIFQYYEEEERQRGNFPDRFSGHQFPNYSSELNVNALLLGDSALYLCASSLGRTVGSPLHFGNGTRLTVT.

The rearrangement uses TRBV7-9 and TRBJ1-1; D is unclear. The CDR3 is 12 residues long. Germline CDR1 reads SEHNR; CDR2 reads FQNEAQ (reference sequence). Deletions cut 1 base from V and 5 bases from J, with 5 bases between. CDR3 residues: CASSLDRTEAFF. The CDR3 DNA reads as TGTGCCAGCAGCTTAGATAGGACTGAAGCTTTCTTT.

Only one count was recorded for this clone. CDR3 in amino acids: CASSTGTADQNIQYF. The CDR3, as DNA: TGCGCCAGCAGCACCGGAACAGCGGATCAAAACATTCAGTACTTC. The chain has TRBV5-1 and TRBJ2-4, with D possibly TRBD2 on 5 matching bases. Trimming took 4 bases from V and 5 from J, leaving 16 bases between them. The CDR3 loop spans 15 amino acids. Germline V gives CDR1 SGHRS, CDR2 YFSETQ. Supplemented by reference TRBV5-1 and TRBJ2-4, the full variable domain reads KAGVTQTPRYLIKTRGQQVTLSCSPISGHRSVSWYQQTPGQGLQFLFEYFSETQRNKGNFPGRFSGRQFSNSRSEMNVSTLELGDSALYLCASSTGTADQNIQYFGAGTRLSVL.

V is TRBV5-6 and J is TRBJ1-4; no clear D gene. The germline gives CDR1 SGHDT, CDR2 YYEEEE. The ends were cut back, 1 base at V and 0 bases at J, with 4 bases in the middle. The CDR3 is 14 residues long. The CDR3 DNA is TGTGCCAGCAGCTTGTTGACAACTAATGAAAAACTGTTTTTT. Protein: CASSLLTTNEKLFF.

This clone was detected only once. The V and J genes are TRBV6-1 and TRBJ1-5; no clear D. V was cut by 1 base and J by 7 bases, with 8 bases left in between. Germline V gene data show CDR1 as MNHNS and CDR2 as SASEGT. This CDR3 contains 13 residues. The CDR3 region has the DNA TGTGCCAGCAGTGAAGACGTTGGGCAGCCCCAGCATTTT. Protein product: CASSEDVGQPQHF.

The table lists this clone with a few counts. The rearrangement uses TRBV19 and TRBJ2-3; no definite D call. CDR1 is LNHDA and CDR2 is SQIVND in the germline V gene (reference sequence). This CDR3 has 16 residues. Trimming pared 4 bases from V and 0 bases from J, leaving 14 bases between. The DNA of the CDR3 is TGTGCCAGTAGTACCGGGCCCCCGGCCAGCACAGATACGCAGTATTTT. Encoded protein: CASSTGPPASTDTQYF.

The rearrangement joins TRBV5-1 to TRBJ2-7; D not resolved. V lost 1 base, J lost 7 bases, and 6 bases lay in between. The CDR3 is 11 residues long. Looked up from germline, CDR1 is SGHRS and CDR2 is YFSETQ. CDR3 sequence reads: CASSLLGEQYF. The CDR3 bases are TGCGCCAGCAGCTTGCTGGGTGAGCAGTACTTC.

The V call is TRBV9, the J call TRBJ1-2; D possibly corresponds to TRBD1 (5 bases). This CDR3 region has 13 residues. V was clipped by 0 bases and J by 8 bases, with 11 bases between them. Germline V gene data show CDR1 as SGDLS and CDR2 as YYNGEE. CDR3 coding DNA: TGTGCCAGCAGCGTAGACAGGAACGAGGGCTACACCTTC. Translating gives CASSVDRNEGYTF.

This clone was detected once. This rearrangement joins TRBV4-1 to TRBJ1-2; no clear D. Germline CDR1 and CDR2: MGHRA and YSYEKL. This CDR3 is 13 amino acids long. Between the trimmed V and J ends, which lost 4 bases and 7 bases, there was a span of 13 bases. Here the CDR3 reads CASSRSPLSGYTF. The DNA of the CDR3 is TGCGCCAGCAGCCGCTCCCCCCTGAGTGGCTACACCTTC.

In its sample, this clone was seen a few times. This chain connects TRBV5-1 to TRBJ2-5; 7 nucleotides agree with TRBD1. The CDR3 has 14 amino acids. Germline V lookup: CDR1 SGHRS, CDR2 YFSETQ. The ends lost 1 base at V and 4 bases at J; junction bases unmatched: 4. CDR3 sequence: CASSLTGVRETQYF. CDR3 DNA: TGCGCCAGCAGCTTGACAGGGGTTCGAGAGACCCAGTACTTC.

The rearrangement joins TRBV6-5 to TRBJ2-7; D gene uncertain. The V and J ends lost 5 bases and 1 base respectively, with 9 bases between them. Germline-derived CDR1 and CDR2 are MNHEY and SVGAGI. CDR3 length: 13 amino acids. The CDR3 bases are TGTGCCAGCAGTGGTGCAGTATCCTACGAGCAGTACTTC. As protein: CASSGAVSYEQYF.

The J gene is TRBJ2-3, the V gene TRBV5-1; 8 nucleotides line up with TRBD2. The V segment lost 2 bases and the J segment 7 bases; nucleotides outside the gene matches: 12. This CDR3 is 16 amino acids long. Per germline, CDR1 SGHRS and CDR2 YFSETQ. CDR3 in DNA: TGCGCCAGCAGCTTCCTGACTAGCGAGACTCACCATACGCAGTATTTT. It translates to CASSFLTSETHHTQYF.

The genes are TRBV30 and TRBJ1-2, with TRBD1 as a possible D gene (5 bases). The CDR3 consists of 12 residues. Between the trimmed V and J ends, which lost 8 bases and 8 bases, there was a span of 18 bases. From germline, CDR1 is GTSNPN and CDR2 SVGIG (reference sequence). CDR3 region: CAQAGTLGGYTF. DNA of the CDR3: TGTGCCCAGGCCGGGACGCTTGGCGGCTACACCTTC.

This clone occurred once. J is TRBJ2-7 and V is TRBV6-5; 7 bases map to TRBD1. The CDR3 length is 16 residues. Germline V gene lookup returns CDR1 MNHEY and CDR2 SVGAGI. Trimming took 1 base from V and 3 from J; bases not matched to a gene: 9. The CDR3 region is CASSYLPGQTIYEQYF. CDR3 sequence (DNA): TGTGCCAGCAGTTACTTGCCGGGACAGACTATCTACGAGCAGTACTTC.

CDR3 coding DNA: TGTGCCAGCAGTTCCCGGCGGAGCAATCAGCCCCAGCATTTT. Encoded protein: CASSSRRSNQPQHF. The rearrangement links TRBV27 to TRBJ1-5; no reliable D call. Germline CDR1 and CDR2: MNHEY and SMNVEV (reference sequence). With 4 bases removed from V and 1 base from J, the gap between germline ends came to 8 bases. This CDR3 comprises 14 residues.

In this sample, this clone turned up a few times. The gene calls are TRBV27 and TRBJ2-5; 12 bases fit TRBD2. The junction had 6 bases not matched to a gene; V was cut back by 6 bases and J by 4 bases. The CDR3 extends over 15 amino acids. From germline, CDR1 is MNHEY and CDR2 SMNVEV (reference sequence). The CDR3 DNA is TGTGCCAGCAGCCCTAGCGGGGGGGCGAGAGAGACCCAGTACTTC. Its translation: CASSPSGGARETQYF.

The rearrangement joins TRBV28 to TRBJ1-2; D gene unclear. This CDR3 spans 12 amino acids. Germline assignment: CDR1 MDHEN and CDR2 SYDVKM. The V gene lost 2 bases and the J gene lost 5 bases, with 6 bases spanning the gap. The CDR3 bases are TGTGCCAGCAGTTTAGTAGGATATGGCTACACCTTC. Protein sequence: CASSLVGYGYTF.

This clone has a handful of counts. The chain links TRBV29-1 to TRBJ1-2, with a weak D call TRBD1 (6 bases). Germline CDR1 and CDR2: SQVTM and ANQGSEA. The CDR3 extends over 13 amino acids. The ends were cut back, 3 bases at V and 8 bases at J, with 16 bases in the middle. CDR3 nucleotides: TGCAGCGTTGAGTCCAGGGGCCGAAGGGGCTACACCTTC. It is translated as CSVESRGRRGYTF.

This clone occurred a few times. The rearrangement joins TRBV5-1 to TRBJ2-7; TRBD1 matches 8 bases. CDR3 length: 14 residues. Trimming removed 0 bases from V and 5 bases from J; junction bases left unmatched: 4. From germline, CDR1 is SGHRS and CDR2 YFSETQ. The CDR3 DNA sequence: TGCGCCAGCAGCTTGGGGCAGGGGGCCCACGAGCAGTACTTC. Translated: CASSLGQGAHEQYF.